These 28 T cell receptor beta chains share one sample of origin, sequenced in a study of T and B cells in COVID-19 patients. Blood genomic DNA input for TRB amplification was 250-500 ng. BIOMED2 TRB-A/B primer pools were used in multiplex TRB PCR. Via MiXCR, TCRdb re-called the multiplex PCR reads, giving one row per CDR3 protein. The data show 17,000 or so distinct CDR3 sequences, just over 35% seen once. The sequencing input was blood. These receptors were collected from a human donor with active COVID-19.

The chain carries TRBV20-1 and TRBJ2-7; D is tentatively TRBD1 or TRBD2 (7 bases each). Per the germline V gene, CDR1 is DFQATT and CDR2 is SNEGSKA (reference sequence). Trimming took off 0 bases at V and 5 bases at J, with 20 bases between the two ends. The CDR3 sequence is 16 residues long. This CDR3 reads CSARDHATGRGHEQYV. CDR3 nucleotide sequence: TGCAGTGCTAGAGATCACGCGACAGGGAGGGGGCACGAGCAGTACGTC.

The chain joins TRBV18 to TRBJ1-2; D possibly corresponds to TRBD1 (5 bases). The V gene's germline CDR1 is KGHSH and CDR2 LQKENI. This CDR3 has 15 residues. V was shortened by 6 bases and J by 6 bases, with 20 bases between the two germline ends. CDR3 sequence reads: CASSPSGGVGDGYTF. The CDR3, as DNA: TGTGCCAGCTCTCCCAGCGGGGGAGTTGGAGATGGCTACACCTTC.

Notes on this clonotype: Mismatch with germline at one junction end may stem from a read error. V and J are TRBV19 and TRBJ1-3; D not resolved. CDR3 length: 15 amino acids. CDR1 LNHDA and CDR2 SQIVND come from the germline V gene (reference sequence). The CDR3 DNA is TGTGCCAGTAGTATAAGCGGTTATTCTGTAAACACCATATATTTT. Protein sequence: CASSISGYSVNTIYF.

In the case of this clonotype: A much more abundant neighbour one base away suggests this may be a read error. V usage is TRBV5-4 and J usage is TRBJ2-1; D possibly corresponds to TRBD2 (5 bases). The CDR3 is 14 amino acids. Germline V lookup: CDR1 SGHNT, CDR2 YYREEE (reference sequence). The CDR3 coding sequence is TGTGCCATCAGCTTGAGGCTAGCCCCCAATGAGCAGTTCTTC. Amino acid sequence: CAISLRLAPNEQFF. Full variable domain (remainder filled in from reference TRBV5-4 and TRBJ2-1): ETGVTQSPTHLIKTRGQQVTLRCSSQSGHNTVSWYQQALGQGPQFIFQYYREEENGRGNFPPRFSGLQFPNYSSELNVNALELDDSALYLCAISLRLAPNEQFFGPGTRLTVL.

The V gene is TRBV12-3 or TRBV12-4, the J gene TRBJ1-1; possibly TRBD1 for D (5 bases). The CDR3 has 14 residues. With 7 bases removed from V and 4 bases from J, the gap between germline ends came to 16 bases. The CDR3 spells CASISDGAGTEAFF. The CDR3 region has the DNA TGTGCCAGCATTTCTGACGGGGCGGGCACTGAAGCTTTCTTT.

The chain joins TRBV11-1 to TRBJ1-2; D ambiguous. V was cut by 6 bases and J by 2 bases, with 4 bases left in between. This CDR3 has 11 amino acids. Germline CDR1 SGHAT, CDR2 FQDESV (reference sequence). The CDR3 region is CASRDNYGYTF. The DNA of the CDR3 is TGTGCCAGCAGAGACAACTATGGCTACACCTTC.

By its share, this clonotype is medium-sized. V is TRBV19 and J is TRBJ1-4, with D maybe TRBD1 (5 bases). The germline V gene encodes CDR1 LNHDA and CDR2 SQIVND (reference sequence). Deletions cut 6 bases from V and 6 bases from J, with 8 bases between. This CDR3 comprises 12 residues. The CDR3 loop is CASSQGDEKLFF. The CDR3 DNA reads TGTGCCAGTAGCCAGGGAGATGAAAAACTGTTTTTT.

The V call is TRBV6-1, the J call TRBJ2-5; 15 nucleotides align to TRBD2. Per the germline V gene, CDR1 is MNHNS and CDR2 is SASEGT. The CDR3 has 18 amino acids. With 5 bases clipped from V and 2 bases from J, the junction kept 9 bases outside the gene matches. The CDR3 here is CASSQGLAGGQGQETQYF. The CDR3, as DNA: TGTGCCAGCAGTCAAGGACTAGCGGGGGGGCAGGGGCAAGAGACCCAGTACTTC.

The CDR3 loop is CASSSTAGGHGYTF. The DNA of the CDR3 is TGCGCCAGCAGCTCGACTGCAGGGGGCCATGGCTACACCTTC. This sequence joins TRBV5-1 and TRBJ1-2; 8 bases are shared with TRBD1. J lost 6 bases, V lost 3 bases, and 7 bases had no gene match. This CDR3 is built from 14 residues. CDR1 and CDR2 (germline): SGHRS, YFSETQ.

This chain uses TRBV7-9 with TRBJ2-7; perhaps TRBD1 as D (6 bases). Germline-derived CDR1 and CDR2 are SEHNR and FQNEAQ (reference sequence). The CDR3 consists of 13 residues. The ends were cut back, 4 bases at V and 3 bases at J, with 10 bases in the middle. The CDR3 nucleotides are TGTGCCAGCAGCTCCGGACAGCACTACGAGCAGTACTTC. Translated: CASSSGQHYEQYF.

This chain's CDR3 is CASSPQVDGYTF. The CDR3 nucleotides read TGTGCCAGCAGTCCTCAGGTGGATGGCTACACCTTC. The rearrangement uses TRBV12-3 or TRBV12-4 and TRBJ1-2; no definite D call. This CDR3 has 12 residues. Trimming took 5 bases from V and 6 from J, leaving 10 bases between them.

The V call is TRBV10-3, the J call TRBJ1-3; D is undetermined. Germline V gene data show CDR1 as ENHRY and CDR2 as SYGVKD. The V end lost 8 bases, the J end lost 2 bases, and 4 bases lay between the germline ends. This CDR3 contains 11 residues. Here the CDR3 reads CAISTGNTIYF. Here the CDR3 DNA reads TGTGCCATCTCTACTGGAAACACCATATATTTT.

This chain links TRBV6-5 with TRBJ2-3; 10 bases match TRBD2. The CDR3 contains 19 residues. The V and J ends lost 6 bases and 4 bases, in that order; junction bases with no gene match: 19. Germline CDR1 is MNHEY and CDR2 is SVGAGI. The CDR3: CASSRSGELSGGAPDTQYF. In DNA, the CDR3 is TGTGCCAGCAGCCGATCCGGGGAGCTGAGCGGGGGGGCCCCAGATACGCAGTATTTT.

The rearrangement uses TRBV6-5 and TRBJ1-4, with TRBD1 matching over 12 bases. J lost 0 bases, V lost 2 bases, and 4 bases had no gene match. There are 18 residues in the CDR3. CDR1 is MNHEY, CDR2 SVGAGI, per germline. The CDR3 region is CASSYRGTGGATNEKLFF. The CDR3 DNA sequence: TGTGCCAGCAGTTACCGAGGGACAGGGGGCGCAACTAATGAAAAACTGTTTTTT.

This clonotype has just a few counts. This chain links TRBV4-2 with TRBJ2-5, with D possibly matching TRBD1 (5 bases). The length of the CDR3 is 16 residues. CDR1 is LGHNA, CDR2 YNFKEQ, per germline. The V gene lost 1 base and the J gene lost 5 bases, with 17 bases spanning the gap. The CDR3 nucleotides read TGTGCCAGCAGCCAAGTGGTCGACAGCGACGGGGAGACCCAGTACTTC. It is translated as CASSQVVDSDGETQYF.

By frequency in the sample, this clonotype is medium-sized. The chain combines TRBV19 with TRBJ2-6, with 10 bases lining up with TRBD1. The CDR3 loop spans 21 amino acids. The V segment lost 0 bases and the J segment 0 bases; nucleotides outside the gene matches: 11. Germline CDR1 is LNHDA and CDR2 is SQIVND (reference sequence). The CDR3 protein is CASSIDWDRGLIYSGANVLTF. Written as DNA, the CDR3 is TGTGCCAGTAGTATAGACTGGGACAGGGGATTGATTTACTCTGGGGCCAACGTCCTGACTTTC.

This rearrangement joins TRBV27 to TRBJ1-2; 8 bases match TRBD1. V was clipped by 6 bases and J by 3 bases; unmatched bases: 6. The germline V gene encodes CDR1 MNHEY and CDR2 SMNVEV (reference sequence). There are 14 residues in the CDR3. For the CDR3, the DNA is TGTGCCAGCAGCTCGCAGACAGGGGACTATGGCTACACCTTC. Translating gives CASSSQTGDYGYTF.

CDR3 sequence (DNA): TGCGCCAGCAGCTTGGGACAGGGGGCGCTTGAAAAACTGTTTTTT. Translating gives CASSLGQGALEKLFF. The V and J genes are TRBV5-1 and TRBJ1-4, with TRBD1 matching 10 bases. The CDR3 is 15 residues long. Germline V gene data show CDR1 as SGHRS and CDR2 as YFSETQ. V lost 0 bases to trimming and J lost 7 bases; unmatched junction nucleotides: 3.

This clonotype was seen a handful of times. The chain combines TRBV6-1 with TRBJ1-3; D not resolved. V was cut by 7 bases and J by 0 bases, with 16 bases left in between. Germline V gene sequence: CDR1 MNHNS, CDR2 SASEGT. This CDR3 spans 16 amino acids. As DNA, the CDR3 is TGTGCCAGCACCCGAGATCCAGGTCCCTCTGGAAACACCATATATTTT. Protein: CASTRDPGPSGNTIYF.

This clonotype was counted only a few times. V usage is TRBV12-3 or TRBV12-4 and J usage is TRBJ1-2; D is undetermined. This CDR3 is 15 amino acids long. V lost 5 bases to trimming and J lost 2 bases, with 15 bases between them. CDR3 bases: TGTGCCAGCAGTGAGTTGTCAAGTGGGAACTATGGCTACACCTTC. Its translation is CASSELSSGNYGYTF.

The chain is built from TRBV18 and TRBJ2-5; 9 nucleotides match TRBD1. The length of the CDR3 is 16 residues. Looked up from germline, CDR1 is KGHSH and CDR2 is LQKENI. Trimming removed 3 bases from V and 2 bases from J; junction bases left unmatched: 7. The CDR3 DNA is TGTGCCAGCTCACCTGGGGCCGGGACAGGGCAAGAGACCCAGTACTTC. Amino acid sequence: CASSPGAGTGQETQYF.

This chain uses TRBV6-5 with TRBJ2-2, with D perhaps being TRBD1 or TRBD2 (7 bases each). CDR1 and CDR2 (germline): MNHEY, SVGAGI. Trimming stripped 7 bases from V and 4 bases from J, with 13 bases between. The length of the CDR3 is 14 residues. CDR3 DNA sequence: TGTGCCAGCACCCAGGGGGGGTTCACCGGGGAGCTGTTTTTT. Amino acids: CASTQGGFTGELFF.

The chain employs TRBV13 and TRBJ2-7; D ambiguous. The V gene's germline CDR1 is PRHDT and CDR2 FYEKMQ (reference sequence). CDR3 length equals 14 residues. The germline V and J ends were trimmed by 5 bases and 2 bases, with 13 bases remaining between them. The chain's CDR3 is CASSQPARPYEQYV. Here the CDR3 DNA reads TGTGCCAGCAGCCAACCAGCCAGACCCTACGAGCAGTACGTC.

The chain uses TRBV20-1 and TRBJ2-7; D remains ambiguous. This CDR3 is built from 10 residues. Trimming took off 6 bases at V and 4 bases at J, with 7 bases between the two ends. CDR1 and CDR2 from the germline V gene are DFQATT and SNEGSKA (reference sequence). The CDR3 DNA reads as TGCAGTGCGGTCGGGTACGAGCAGTACGTC. Protein sequence: CSAVGYEQYV.

The chain has TRBV15 and TRBJ2-7; D is unresolved. The germline V and J ends were trimmed by 1 base and 9 bases, with 13 bases remaining between them. The V gene's germline CDR1 is LNHNV and CDR2 YYDKDF (reference sequence). There are 13 residues in the CDR3. As DNA, the CDR3 is TGTGCCACCAGCAGAGCGGGCAGCGAAGGGCAGTACTTC. Its protein product is CATSRAGSEGQYF. The full variable domain, completed using reference TRBV15 and TRBJ2-7, is DAMVIQNPRYQVTQFGKPVTLSCSQTLNHNVMYWYQQKSSQAPKLLFHYYDKDFNNEADTPDNFQSRRPNTSFCFLDIRSPGLGDTAMYLCATSRAGSEGQYFGPGTRLTVT.

The chain carries TRBV6-1 and TRBJ2-3; D ambiguous. The CDR3 is made up of 14 amino acids. Trimming removed 9 bases at V and 0 bases at J, with 13 bases between. Germline CDR1 and CDR2: MNHNS and SASEGT. The CDR3 sequence is CASMSLFSTDTQYF. The CDR3 bases are TGTGCCAGTATGTCCCTTTTCAGCACAGATACGCAGTATTTT.

V usage is TRBV20-1 and J usage is TRBJ2-7; TRBD2 matches at 9 bases. The J segment lost 6 bases and the V segment lost 3 bases, leaving 12 bases of the junction unmatched. The CDR3 contains 15 residues. Germline assignment: CDR1 DFQATT and CDR2 SNEGSKA (reference sequence). CDR3 sequence reads: CSASGRGGVRGEQYF. CDR3 nucleotide sequence: TGCAGTGCTAGTGGGCGGGGGGGCGTGAGGGGCGAGCAGTACTTC.

CDR3 nucleotides: TGTGCCACCCAGCGGGGGGGGACTGAAGCTTTCTTT. As protein: CATQRGGTEAFF. This sequence joins TRBV6-5 and TRBJ1-1; a weak D match, TRBD1 (5 bases). There are 12 residues in the CDR3. V lost 10 bases and J 5 bases, leaving 14 bases between the germline ends. Looked up from germline, CDR1 is MNHEY and CDR2 is SVGAGI.